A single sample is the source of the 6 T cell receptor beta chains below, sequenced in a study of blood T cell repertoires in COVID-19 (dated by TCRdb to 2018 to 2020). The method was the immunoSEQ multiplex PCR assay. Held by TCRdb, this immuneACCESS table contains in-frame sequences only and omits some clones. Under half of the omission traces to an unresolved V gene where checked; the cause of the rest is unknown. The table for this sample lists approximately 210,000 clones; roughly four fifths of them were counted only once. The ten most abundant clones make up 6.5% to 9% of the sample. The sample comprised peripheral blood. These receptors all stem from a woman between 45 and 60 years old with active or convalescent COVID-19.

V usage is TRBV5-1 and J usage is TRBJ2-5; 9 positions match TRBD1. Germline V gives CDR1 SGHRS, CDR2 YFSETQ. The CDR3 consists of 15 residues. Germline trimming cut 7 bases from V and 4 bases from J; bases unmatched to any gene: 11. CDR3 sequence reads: CASRFGVGQGETQYF. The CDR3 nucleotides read TGCGCCAGCCGATTTGGGGTGGGACAGGGAGAGACCCAGTACTTC.

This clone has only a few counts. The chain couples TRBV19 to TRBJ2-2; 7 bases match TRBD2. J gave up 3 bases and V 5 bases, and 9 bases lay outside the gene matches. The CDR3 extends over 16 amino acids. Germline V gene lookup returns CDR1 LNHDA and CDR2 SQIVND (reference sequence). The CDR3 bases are TGTGCCAGTAGTTGGCGCGGGAGTTGGGACACCGGGGAGCTGTTTTTT. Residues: CASSWRGSWDTGELFF.

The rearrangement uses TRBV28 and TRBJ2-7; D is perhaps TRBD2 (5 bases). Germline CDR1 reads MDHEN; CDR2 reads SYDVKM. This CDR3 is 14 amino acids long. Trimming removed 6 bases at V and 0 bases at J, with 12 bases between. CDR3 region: CASRETGSSYEQYF. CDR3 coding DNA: TGTGCCAGCAGGGAGACGGGGAGCTCCTACGAGCAGTACTTC.

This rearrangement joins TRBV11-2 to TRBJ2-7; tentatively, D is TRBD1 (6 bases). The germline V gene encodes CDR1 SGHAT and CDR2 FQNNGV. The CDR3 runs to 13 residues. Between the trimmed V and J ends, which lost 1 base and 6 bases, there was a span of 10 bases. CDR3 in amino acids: CASSLVQGFEQYV. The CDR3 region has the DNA TGTGCCAGCAGCTTAGTACAGGGTTTCGAGCAGTACGTC.

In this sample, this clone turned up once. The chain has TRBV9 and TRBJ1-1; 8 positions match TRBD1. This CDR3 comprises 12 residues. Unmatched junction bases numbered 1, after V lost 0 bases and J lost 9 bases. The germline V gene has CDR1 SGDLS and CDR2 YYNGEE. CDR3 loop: CASSVAGGKAFF. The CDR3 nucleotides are TGTGCCAGCAGCGTAGCAGGGGGCAAAGCTTTCTTT.

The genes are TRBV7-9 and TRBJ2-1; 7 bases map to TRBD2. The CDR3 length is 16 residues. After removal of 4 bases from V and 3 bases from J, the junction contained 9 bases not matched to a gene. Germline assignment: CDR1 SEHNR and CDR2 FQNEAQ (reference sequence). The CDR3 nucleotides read TGTGCCAGCAGCTCTCCCCCGGGGGGAGACTACAATGAGCAGTTCTTC. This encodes CASSSPPGGDYNEQFF.